This T cell receptor beta chain derives from a study of CD8 T cells in ankylosing spondylitis. TCRdb reanalysed the 5' RACE reads using MiXCR and keeps one entry per CDR3 protein. Altogether about 220,000 distinct CDR3 sequences are present, 8% to 11% being singletons, with the ten largest covering roughly a fifth. Notes on the study in general: Existing reports had already noted some motif variants in reactive arthritis synovial fluid and blood.

CDR1 and CDR2 (germline): SNHLY, FYNNEI. The V and J ends lost 6 bases and 0 bases respectively, with 6 bases between them. There are 12 residues in the CDR3. Turning to this clonotype: Its antigen remains unknown.

Material: blood, either unsorted or a sorted T cell fraction (not recorded which). The chain combines TRBV2 with TRBJ2-7; D unclear. This TCR was recovered from a male donor with ankylosing spondylitis or in good health (not recorded which). CDR3: CASRRDSYEQYF. Written as DNA, the CDR3 is TGTGCCAGCAGAAGGGACTCCTACGAGCAGTACTTC. The full variable domain, with the rest looked up from reference TRBV2 and TRBJ2-7, is EPEVTQTPSHQVTQMGQEVILRCVPISNHLYFYWYRQILGQKVEFLVSFYNNEISEKSEIFDDQFSVERPDGSNFTLKIRSTKLEDSAMYFCASRRDSYEQYFGPGTRLTVT.